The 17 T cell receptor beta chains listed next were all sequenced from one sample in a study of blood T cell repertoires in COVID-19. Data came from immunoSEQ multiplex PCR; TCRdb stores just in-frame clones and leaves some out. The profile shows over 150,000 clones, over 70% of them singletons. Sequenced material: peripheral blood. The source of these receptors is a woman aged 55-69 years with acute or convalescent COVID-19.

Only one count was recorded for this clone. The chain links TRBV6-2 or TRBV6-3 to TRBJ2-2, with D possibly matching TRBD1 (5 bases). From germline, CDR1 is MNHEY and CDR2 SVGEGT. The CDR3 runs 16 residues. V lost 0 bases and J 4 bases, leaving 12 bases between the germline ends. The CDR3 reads CASSYSKQDLTGELFF. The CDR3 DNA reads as TGTGCCAGCAGTTACTCGAAACAGGACCTCACCGGGGAGCTGTTTTTT.

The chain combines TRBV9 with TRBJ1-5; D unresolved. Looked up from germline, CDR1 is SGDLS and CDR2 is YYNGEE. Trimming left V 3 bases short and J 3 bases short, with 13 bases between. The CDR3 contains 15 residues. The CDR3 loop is CASSASGSLNQPQHF. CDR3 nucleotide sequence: TGTGCCAGCAGCGCCTCCGGGAGCCTCAATCAGCCCCAGCATTTT.

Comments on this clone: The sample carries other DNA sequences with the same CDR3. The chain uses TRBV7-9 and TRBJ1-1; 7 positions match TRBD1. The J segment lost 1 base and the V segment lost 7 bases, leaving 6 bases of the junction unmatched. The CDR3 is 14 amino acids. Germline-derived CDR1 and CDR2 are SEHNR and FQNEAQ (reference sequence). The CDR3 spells CASTRTGGNTEAFF. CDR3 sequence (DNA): TGTGCCAGCACCCGGACAGGTGGGAACACTGAAGCTTTCTTT.

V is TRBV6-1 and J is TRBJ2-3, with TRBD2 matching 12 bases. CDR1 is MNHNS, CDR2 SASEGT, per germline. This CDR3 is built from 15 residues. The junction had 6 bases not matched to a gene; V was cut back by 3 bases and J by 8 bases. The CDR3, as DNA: TGTGCCAGCAGTGACCTAGCGGGGGGGAGGGGTACGCAGTATTTT. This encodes CASSDLAGGRGTQYF.

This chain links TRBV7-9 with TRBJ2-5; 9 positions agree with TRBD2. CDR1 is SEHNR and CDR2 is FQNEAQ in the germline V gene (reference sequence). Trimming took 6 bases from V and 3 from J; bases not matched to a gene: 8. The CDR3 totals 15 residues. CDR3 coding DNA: TGTGCCAGCAGTCCCCGGGGACTAGCCGAAGAGACCCAGTACTTC. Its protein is CASSPRGLAEETQYF.

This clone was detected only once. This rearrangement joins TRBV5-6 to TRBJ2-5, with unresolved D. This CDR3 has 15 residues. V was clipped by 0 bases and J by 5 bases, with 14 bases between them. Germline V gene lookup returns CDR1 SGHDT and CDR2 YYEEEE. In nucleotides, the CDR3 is TGTGCCAGCAGCTTGGAACTATTTCTAAGGGAGACCCAGTACTTC. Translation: CASSLELFLRETQYF.

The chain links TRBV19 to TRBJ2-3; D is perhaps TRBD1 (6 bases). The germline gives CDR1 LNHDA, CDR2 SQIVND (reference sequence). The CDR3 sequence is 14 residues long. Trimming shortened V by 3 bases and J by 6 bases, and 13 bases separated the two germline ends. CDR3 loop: CASSIGQKGDTQYF. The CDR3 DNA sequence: TGTGCCAGTAGTATCGGACAGAAGGGGGATACGCAGTATTTT.

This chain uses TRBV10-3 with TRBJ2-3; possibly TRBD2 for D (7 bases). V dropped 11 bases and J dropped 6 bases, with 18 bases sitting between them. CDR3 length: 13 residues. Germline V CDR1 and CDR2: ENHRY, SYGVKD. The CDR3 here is CAVGGGGIDTQYF. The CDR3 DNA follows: TGTGCCGTCGGTGGGGGGGGCATTGATACGCAGTATTTT.

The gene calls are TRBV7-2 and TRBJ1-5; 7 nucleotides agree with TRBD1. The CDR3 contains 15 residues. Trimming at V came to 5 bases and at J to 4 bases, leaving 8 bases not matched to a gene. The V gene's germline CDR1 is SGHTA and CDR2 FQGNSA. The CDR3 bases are TGTGCCAGCAGCCCGACAGGGAGCGAGAATCAGCCCCAGCATTTT. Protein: CASSPTGSENQPQHF.

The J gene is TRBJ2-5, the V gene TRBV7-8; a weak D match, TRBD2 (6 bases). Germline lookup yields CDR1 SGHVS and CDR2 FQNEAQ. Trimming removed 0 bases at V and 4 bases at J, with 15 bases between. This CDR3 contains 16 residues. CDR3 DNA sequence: TGTGCCAGCAGCTTAGCCCCCTCCGGGGAGGCAGAGACCCAGTACTTC. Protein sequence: CASSLAPSGEAETQYF. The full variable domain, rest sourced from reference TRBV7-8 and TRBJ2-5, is GAGVSQSPRYKVAKRGQDVALRCDPISGHVSLFWYQQALGQGPEFLTYFQNEAQLDKSGLPSDRFFAERPEGSVSTLKIQRTQQEDSAVYLCASSLAPSGEAETQYFGPGTRLLVL.

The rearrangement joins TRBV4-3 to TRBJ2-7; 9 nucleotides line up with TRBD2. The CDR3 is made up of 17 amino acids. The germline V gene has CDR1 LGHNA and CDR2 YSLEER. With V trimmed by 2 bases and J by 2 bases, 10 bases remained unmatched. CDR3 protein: CASSQNWKAGGPYEQYF. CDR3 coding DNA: TGCGCCAGCAGCCAAAACTGGAAGGCGGGGGGGCCCTACGAGCAGTACTTC.

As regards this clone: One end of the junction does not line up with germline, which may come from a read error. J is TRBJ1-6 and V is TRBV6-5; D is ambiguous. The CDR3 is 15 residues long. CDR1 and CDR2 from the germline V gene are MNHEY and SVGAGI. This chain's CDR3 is CASSLYRTYDSPLHF. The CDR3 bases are TGTGCCAGCAGCCTCTACAGAACCTATGATTCACCCCTCCACTTT.

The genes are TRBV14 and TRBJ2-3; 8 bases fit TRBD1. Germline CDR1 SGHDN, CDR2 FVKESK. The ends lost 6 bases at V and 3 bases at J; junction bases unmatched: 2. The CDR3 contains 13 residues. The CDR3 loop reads CASRRQGTDTQYF. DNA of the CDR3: TGTGCCAGCAGGCGACAGGGGACAGATACGCAGTATTTT.

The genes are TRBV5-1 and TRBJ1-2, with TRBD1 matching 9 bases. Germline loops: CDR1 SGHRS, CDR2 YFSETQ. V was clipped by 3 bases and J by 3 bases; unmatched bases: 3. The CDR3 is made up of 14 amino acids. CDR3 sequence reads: CASSSQGADYGYTF. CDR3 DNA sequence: TGCGCCAGCAGCTCACAGGGGGCTGACTATGGCTACACCTTC.

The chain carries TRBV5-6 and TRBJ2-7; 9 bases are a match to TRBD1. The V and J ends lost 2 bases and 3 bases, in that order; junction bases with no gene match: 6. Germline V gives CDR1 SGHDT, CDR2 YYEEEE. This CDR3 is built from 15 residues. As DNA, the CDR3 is TGTGCCAGCAGCTTCGGACAGGGGAGACACTACGAGCAGTACTTC. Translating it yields CASSFGQGRHYEQYF. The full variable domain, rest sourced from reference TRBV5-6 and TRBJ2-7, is DAGVTQSPTHLIKTRGQQVTLRCSPKSGHDTVSWYQQALGQGPQFIFQYYEEEERQRGNFPDRFSGHQFPNYSSELNVNALLLGDSALYLCASSFGQGRHYEQYFGPGTRLTVT.

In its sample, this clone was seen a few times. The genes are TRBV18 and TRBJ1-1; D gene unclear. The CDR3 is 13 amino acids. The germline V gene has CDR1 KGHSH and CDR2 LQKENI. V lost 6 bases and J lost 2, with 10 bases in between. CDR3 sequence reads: CASSPSFNTEAFF. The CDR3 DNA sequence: TGTGCCAGCTCCCCGTCTTTCAACACTGAAGCTTTCTTT.

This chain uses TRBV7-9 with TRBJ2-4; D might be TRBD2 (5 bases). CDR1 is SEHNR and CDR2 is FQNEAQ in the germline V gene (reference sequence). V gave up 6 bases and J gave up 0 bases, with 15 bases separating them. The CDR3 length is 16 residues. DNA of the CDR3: TGTGCCAGCAGACAGCGATATGGACTAGCCAAAAACATTCAGTACTTC. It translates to CASRQRYGLAKNIQYF.